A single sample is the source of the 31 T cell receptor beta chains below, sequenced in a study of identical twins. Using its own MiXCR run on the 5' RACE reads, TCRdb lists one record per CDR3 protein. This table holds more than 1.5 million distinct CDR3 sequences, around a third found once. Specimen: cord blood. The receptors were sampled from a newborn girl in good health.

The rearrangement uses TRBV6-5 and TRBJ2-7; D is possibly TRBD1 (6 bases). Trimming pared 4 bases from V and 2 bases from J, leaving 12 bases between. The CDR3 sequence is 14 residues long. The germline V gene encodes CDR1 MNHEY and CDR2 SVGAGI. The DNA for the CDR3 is TGTGCCAGCAGTTTAACGGGACACCCCTACGAGCAGTACTTC. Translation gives CASSLTGHPYEQYF.

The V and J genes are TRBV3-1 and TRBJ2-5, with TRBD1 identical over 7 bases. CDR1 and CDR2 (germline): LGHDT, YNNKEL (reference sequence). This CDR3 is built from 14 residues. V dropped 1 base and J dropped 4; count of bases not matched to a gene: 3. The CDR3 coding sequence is TGTGCCAGCAGCCAAGGAAACAGGGGAGAGACCCAGTACTTC. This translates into CASSQGNRGETQYF.

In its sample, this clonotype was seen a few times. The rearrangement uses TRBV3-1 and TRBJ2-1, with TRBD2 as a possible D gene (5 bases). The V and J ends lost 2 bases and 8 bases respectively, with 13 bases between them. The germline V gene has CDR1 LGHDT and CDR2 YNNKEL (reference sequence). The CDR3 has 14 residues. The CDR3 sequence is CASSQMGESDEQFF. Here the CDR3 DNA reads TGTGCCAGCAGCCAAATGGGAGAGTCCGATGAGCAGTTCTTC.

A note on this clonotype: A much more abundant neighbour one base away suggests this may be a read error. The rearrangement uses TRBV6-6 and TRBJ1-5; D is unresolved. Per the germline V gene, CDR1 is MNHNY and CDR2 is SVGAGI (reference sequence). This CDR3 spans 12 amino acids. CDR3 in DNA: TGTGCCAGCAGTTACAACAATCGGCCCCAGCATTTT. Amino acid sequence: CASSYNNRPQHF.

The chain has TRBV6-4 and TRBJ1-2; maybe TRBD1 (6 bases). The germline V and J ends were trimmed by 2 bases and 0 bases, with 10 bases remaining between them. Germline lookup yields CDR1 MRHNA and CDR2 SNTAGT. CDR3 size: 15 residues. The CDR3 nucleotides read TGTGCCAGCAGTGACCCCCGGGACACTAACTATGGCTACACCTTC. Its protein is CASSDPRDTNYGYTF.

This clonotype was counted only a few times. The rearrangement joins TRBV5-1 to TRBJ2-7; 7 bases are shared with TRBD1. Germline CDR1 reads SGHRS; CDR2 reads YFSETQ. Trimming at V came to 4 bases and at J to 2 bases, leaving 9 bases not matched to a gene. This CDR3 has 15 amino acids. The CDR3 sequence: CASSGVTGTAYEQYF. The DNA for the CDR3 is TGCGCCAGCAGCGGCGTGACAGGGACGGCCTACGAGCAGTACTTC.

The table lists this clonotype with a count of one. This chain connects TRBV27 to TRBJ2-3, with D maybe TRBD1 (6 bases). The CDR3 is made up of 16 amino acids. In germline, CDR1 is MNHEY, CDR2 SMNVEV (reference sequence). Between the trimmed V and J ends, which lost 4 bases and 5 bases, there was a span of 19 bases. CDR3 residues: CASSSLTGTIVDTQYF. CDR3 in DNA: TGTGCCAGCAGTTCCCTGACGGGGACAATAGTAGATACGCAGTATTTT.

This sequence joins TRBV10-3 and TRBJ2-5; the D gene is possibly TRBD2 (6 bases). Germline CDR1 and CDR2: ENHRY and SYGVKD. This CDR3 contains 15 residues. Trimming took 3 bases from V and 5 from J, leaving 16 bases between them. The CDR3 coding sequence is TGTGCCATCAGTGATAGGTCCCCGGCGGGGGAGACCCAGTACTTC. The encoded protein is CAISDRSPAGETQYF.

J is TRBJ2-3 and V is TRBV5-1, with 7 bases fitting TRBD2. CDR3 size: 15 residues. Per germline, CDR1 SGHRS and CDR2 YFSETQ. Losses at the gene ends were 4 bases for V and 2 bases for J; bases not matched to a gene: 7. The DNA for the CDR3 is TGCGCCAGCAGCGCCCGGACTAGATCCACAGATACGCAGTATTTT. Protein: CASSARTRSTDTQYF.

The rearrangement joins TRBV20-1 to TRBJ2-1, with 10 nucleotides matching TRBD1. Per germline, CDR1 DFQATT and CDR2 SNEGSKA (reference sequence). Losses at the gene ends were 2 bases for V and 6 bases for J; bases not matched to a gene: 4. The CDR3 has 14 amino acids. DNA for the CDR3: TGCAGTGCTAGACCGGGACAGGGGCTCAATGAGCAGTTCTTC. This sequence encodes CSARPGQGLNEQFF.

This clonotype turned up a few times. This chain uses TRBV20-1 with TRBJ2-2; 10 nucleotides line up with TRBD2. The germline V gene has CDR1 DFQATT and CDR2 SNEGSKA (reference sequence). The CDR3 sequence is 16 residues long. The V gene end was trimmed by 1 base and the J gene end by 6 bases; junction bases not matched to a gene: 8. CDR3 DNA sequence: TGCAGTGCTAGAGCACGGGGTAGCGGGAGGTCCGGGGAGCTGTTTTTT. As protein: CSARARGSGRSGELFF.

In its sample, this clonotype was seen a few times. The CDR3 reads CASSLRRESHWEQFF. CDR3 DNA: TGTGCCAGCAGCTTGCGTCGGGAGTCCCATTGGGAGCAGTTCTTC. This chain joins TRBV7-2 and TRBJ2-1; D might be TRBD2 (6 bases). The V gene's germline CDR1 is SGHTA and CDR2 FQGNSA. This CDR3 comprises 15 residues. Deletions cut 3 bases from V and 10 bases from J, with 19 bases between.

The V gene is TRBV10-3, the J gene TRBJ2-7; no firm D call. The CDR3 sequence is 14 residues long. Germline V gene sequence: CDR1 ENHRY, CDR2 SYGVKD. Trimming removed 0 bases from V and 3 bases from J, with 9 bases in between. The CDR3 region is CAISESGSRYEQYF. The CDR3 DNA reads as TGTGCCATCAGTGAGTCCGGCAGTCGCTACGAGCAGTACTTC.

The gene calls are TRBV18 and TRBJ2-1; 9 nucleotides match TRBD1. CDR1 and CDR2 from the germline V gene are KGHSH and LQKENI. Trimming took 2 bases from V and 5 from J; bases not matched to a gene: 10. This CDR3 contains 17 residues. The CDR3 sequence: CASSPVRPGQGNNEQFF. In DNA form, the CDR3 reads TGTGCCAGCTCACCAGTCCGTCCGGGACAGGGTAACAATGAGCAGTTCTTC. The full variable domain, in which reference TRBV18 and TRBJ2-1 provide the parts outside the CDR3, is NAGVMQNPRHLVRRRGQEARLRCSPMKGHSHVYWYRQLPEEGLKFMVYLQKENIIDESGMPKERFSAEFPKEGPSILRIQQVVRGDSAAYFCASSPVRPGQGNNEQFFGPGTRLTVL.

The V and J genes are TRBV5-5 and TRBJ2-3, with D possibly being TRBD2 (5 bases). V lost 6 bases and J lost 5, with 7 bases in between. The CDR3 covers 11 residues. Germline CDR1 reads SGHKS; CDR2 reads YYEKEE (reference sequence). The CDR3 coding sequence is TGTGCCAGCATCGGAGGAGATACGCAGTATTTT. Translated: CASIGGDTQYF. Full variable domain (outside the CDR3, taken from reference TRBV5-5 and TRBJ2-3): DAGVTQSPTHLIKTRGQQVTLRCSPISGHKSVSWYQQVLGQGPQFIFQYYEKEERGRGNFPDRFSARQFPNYSSELNVNALLLGDSALYLCASIGGDTQYFGPGTRLTVL.

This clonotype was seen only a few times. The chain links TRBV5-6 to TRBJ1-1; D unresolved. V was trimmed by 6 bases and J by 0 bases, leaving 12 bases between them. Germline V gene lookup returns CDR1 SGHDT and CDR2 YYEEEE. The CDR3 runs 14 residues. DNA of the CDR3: TGTGCCAGCATGAGGGAGTTAGTGAACACTGAAGCTTTCTTT. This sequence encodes CASMRELVNTEAFF.

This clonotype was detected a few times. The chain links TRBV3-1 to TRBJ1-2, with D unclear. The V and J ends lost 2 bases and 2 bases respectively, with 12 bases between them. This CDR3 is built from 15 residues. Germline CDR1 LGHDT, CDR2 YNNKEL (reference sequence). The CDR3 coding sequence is TGTGCCAGCAGCCAATTCGCGGCCGCGAACTATGGCTACACCTTC. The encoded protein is CASSQFAAANYGYTF.

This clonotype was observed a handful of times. DNA of the CDR3: TGCGCCAGCAGCTTGTGGGACTTATATAATTCACCCCTCCACTTT. Protein sequence: CASSLWDLYNSPLHF. J is TRBJ1-6 and V is TRBV5-1; maybe TRBD1 (5 bases). V was shortened by 1 base and J by 4 bases, with 9 bases between the two germline ends. The CDR3 consists of 15 residues. CDR1 and CDR2 from the germline V gene are SGHRS and YFSETQ.

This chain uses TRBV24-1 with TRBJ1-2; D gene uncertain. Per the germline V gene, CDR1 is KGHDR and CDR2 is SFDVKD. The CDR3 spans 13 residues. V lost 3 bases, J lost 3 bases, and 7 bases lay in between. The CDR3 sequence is CATSDTTYYGYTF. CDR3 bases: TGTGCCACCAGTGATACAACGTACTATGGCTACACCTTC.

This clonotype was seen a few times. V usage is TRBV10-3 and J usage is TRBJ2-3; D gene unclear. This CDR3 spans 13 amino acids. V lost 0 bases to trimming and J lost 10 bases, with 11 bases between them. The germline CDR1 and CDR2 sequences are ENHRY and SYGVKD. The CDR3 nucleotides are TGTGCCATCAGTGAGTCGACACGGCAGTCGCAGTATTTT. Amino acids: CAISESTRQSQYF.

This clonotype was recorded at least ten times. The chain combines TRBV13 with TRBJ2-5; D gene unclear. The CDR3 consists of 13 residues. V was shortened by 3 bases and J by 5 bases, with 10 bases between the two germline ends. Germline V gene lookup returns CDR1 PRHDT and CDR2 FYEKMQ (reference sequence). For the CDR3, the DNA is TGTGCCAGCAGCTTTTCGACGTCTGAGACCCAGTACTTC. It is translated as CASSFSTSETQYF.

The CDR3 spells CASSQGRGRTDTQYF. Written as DNA, the CDR3 is TGTGCCAGCAGCCAGGGCAGGGGGCGCACAGATACGCAGTATTTT. The chain combines TRBV14 with TRBJ2-3; 8 bases map to TRBD1. V lost 3 bases to trimming and J lost 1 base; unmatched junction nucleotides: 3. The CDR3 loop spans 15 amino acids. Germline loops: CDR1 SGHDN, CDR2 FVKESK.

Here the CDR3 reads CASSQAVLAGSTDTQYF. The CDR3 DNA is TGTGCCAGCAGCCAAGCGGTGTTAGCGGGATCCACAGATACGCAGTATTTT. The chain is built from TRBV3-1 and TRBJ2-3; 8 bases agree with TRBD2. Germline-derived CDR1 and CDR2 are LGHDT and YNNKEL (reference sequence). The CDR3 sequence is 17 residues long. Trimming at V came to 1 base and at J to 2 bases, leaving 8 bases not matched to a gene.

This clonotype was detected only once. CDR3 residues: CASSGGTYSNQPQHF. The CDR3, as DNA: TGTGCCAGCAGTGGGGGCACTTATAGCAATCAGCCCCAGCATTTT. The chain joins TRBV2 to TRBJ1-5, with TRBD1 as a possible D gene (5 bases). This CDR3 contains 15 residues. V lost 4 bases and J lost 0, with 10 bases in between. CDR1 and CDR2 from the germline V gene are SNHLY and FYNNEI.

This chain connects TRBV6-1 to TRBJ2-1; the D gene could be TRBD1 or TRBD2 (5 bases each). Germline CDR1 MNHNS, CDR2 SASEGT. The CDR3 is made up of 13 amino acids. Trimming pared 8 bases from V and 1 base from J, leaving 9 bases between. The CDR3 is CASAEGSYNEQFF. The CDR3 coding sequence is TGTGCCAGCGCCGAGGGGTCCTACAATGAGCAGTTCTTC.

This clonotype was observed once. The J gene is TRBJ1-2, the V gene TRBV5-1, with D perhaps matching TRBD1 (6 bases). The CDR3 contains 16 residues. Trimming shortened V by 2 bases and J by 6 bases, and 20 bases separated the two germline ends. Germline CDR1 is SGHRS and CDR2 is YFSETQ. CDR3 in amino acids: CASSLIGQRANHGYTF. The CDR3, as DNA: TGCGCCAGCAGCTTAATTGGACAGCGGGCAAACCATGGCTACACCTTC.

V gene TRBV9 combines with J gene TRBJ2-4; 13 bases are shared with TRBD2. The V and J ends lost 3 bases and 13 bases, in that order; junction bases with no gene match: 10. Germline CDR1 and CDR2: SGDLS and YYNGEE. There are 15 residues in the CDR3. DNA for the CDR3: TGTGCCAGCAGCGAGAGACTAGCGGGAGGAGGTGAGCAGTACTTC. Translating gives CASSERLAGGGEQYF.

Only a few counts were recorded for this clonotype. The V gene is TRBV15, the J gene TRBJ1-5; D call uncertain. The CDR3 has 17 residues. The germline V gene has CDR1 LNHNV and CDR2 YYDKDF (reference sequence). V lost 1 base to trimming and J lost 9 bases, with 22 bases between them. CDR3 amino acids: CATSRVLGGRSPMPQHF. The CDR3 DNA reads TGTGCCACCAGCAGAGTCCTCGGCGGACGGTCCCCCATGCCCCAGCATTTT. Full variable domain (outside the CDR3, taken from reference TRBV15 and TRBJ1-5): DAMVIQNPRYQVTQFGKPVTLSCSQTLNHNVMYWYQQKSSQAPKLLFHYYDKDFNNEADTPDNFQSRRPNTSFCFLDIRSPGLGDTAMYLCATSRVLGGRSPMPQHFGDGTRLSIL.

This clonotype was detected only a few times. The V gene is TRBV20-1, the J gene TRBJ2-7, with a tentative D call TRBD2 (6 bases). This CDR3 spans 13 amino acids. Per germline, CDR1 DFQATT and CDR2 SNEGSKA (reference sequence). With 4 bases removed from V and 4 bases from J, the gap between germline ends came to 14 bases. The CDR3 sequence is CSAKTRVGYEQYF. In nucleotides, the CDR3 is TGCAGTGCTAAGACTAGAGTGGGGTACGAGCAGTACTTC.

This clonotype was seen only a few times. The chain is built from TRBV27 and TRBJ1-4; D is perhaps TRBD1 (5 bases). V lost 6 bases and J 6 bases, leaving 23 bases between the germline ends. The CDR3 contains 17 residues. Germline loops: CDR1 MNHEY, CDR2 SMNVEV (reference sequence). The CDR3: CASSLGTPSGIDEKLFF. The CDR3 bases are TGTGCCAGCAGCTTAGGGACTCCGTCAGGGATAGATGAAAAACTGTTTTTT.

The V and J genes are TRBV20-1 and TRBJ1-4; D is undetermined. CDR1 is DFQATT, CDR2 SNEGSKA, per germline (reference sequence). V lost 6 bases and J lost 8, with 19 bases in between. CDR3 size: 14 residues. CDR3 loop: CSAVPIGEGEKLFF. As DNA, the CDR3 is TGCAGTGCGGTCCCAATCGGGGAAGGGGAAAAACTGTTTTTT.